This T cell receptor beta chain was sequenced during a study of blood T cell repertoires in COVID-19. Turning to the study itself: The origin of the acute and convalescent COVID-19 samples was the United States, Italy and Spain. PBMCs, B-cell-depleted T cells, or T cells were the source of the cDNA or gDNA that made up the material.

Repertoires were generated with immunoSEQ multiplex PCR, while TCRdb's copy carries only in-frame clones and drops some. The profile covers about 160,000 clones, with about nine tenths appearing a single time and approximately 4.9% taken by the ten largest. The CDR3 runs 14 residues. CDR1 is SGHTA and CDR2 is FQGNSA in the germline V gene. V dropped 4 bases and J dropped 4 bases, with 14 bases sitting between them. The specimen was peripheral blood. J is TRBJ2-7 and V is TRBV7-2; D is perhaps TRBD1 (6 bases). The sequence was collected from a man aged 25-45 years with COVID-19, enrolled during active disease. The CDR3 reads CASSSPVGGYEQYF. CDR3 DNA: TGTGCCAGCAGCTCCCCAGTAGGGGGTTACGAGCAGTACTTC.